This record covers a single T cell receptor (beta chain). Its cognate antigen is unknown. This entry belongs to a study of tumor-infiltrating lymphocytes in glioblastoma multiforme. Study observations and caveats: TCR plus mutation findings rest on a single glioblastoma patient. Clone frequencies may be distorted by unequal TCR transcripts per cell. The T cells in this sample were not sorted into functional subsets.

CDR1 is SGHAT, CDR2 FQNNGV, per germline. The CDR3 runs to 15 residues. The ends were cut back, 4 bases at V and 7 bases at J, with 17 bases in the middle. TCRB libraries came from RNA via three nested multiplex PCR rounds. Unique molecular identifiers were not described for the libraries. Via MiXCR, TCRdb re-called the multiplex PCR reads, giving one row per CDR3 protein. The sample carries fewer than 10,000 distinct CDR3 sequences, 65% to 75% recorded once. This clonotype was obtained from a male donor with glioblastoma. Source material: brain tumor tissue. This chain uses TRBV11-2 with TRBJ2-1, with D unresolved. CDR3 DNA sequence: TGTGCCAGCAGCTATGGGCCTTTCGGGTTAAATGAGCAGTTCTTC. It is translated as CASSYGPFGLNEQFF.